The subject of this entry is one TCR beta chain. The V and J ends lost 5 bases and 7 bases, in that order; junction bases with no gene match: 10. The germline CDR1 and CDR2 sequences are KGHDR and SFDVKD. The CDR3 runs to 15 residues. Clones were sequenced by immunoSEQ multiplex PCR, and TCRdb holds only the in-frame ones, with some missing. The sample consists of 9,000 to 10,000 clones, around 76% of them appearing once. This entry is derived from a study of blood T cell repertoires in COVID-19. This chain joins TRBV24-1 and TRBJ2-3; the match to TRBD2 covers 8 bases. The sample taken for sequencing was peripheral blood. This TCR came from a human donor in a cohort sampled during active COVID-19. The CDR3, as DNA: TGTGCCACCAGTGCTACGACTAGCGCTTCTAATACGCAGTATTTT. As protein: CATSATTSASNTQYF.